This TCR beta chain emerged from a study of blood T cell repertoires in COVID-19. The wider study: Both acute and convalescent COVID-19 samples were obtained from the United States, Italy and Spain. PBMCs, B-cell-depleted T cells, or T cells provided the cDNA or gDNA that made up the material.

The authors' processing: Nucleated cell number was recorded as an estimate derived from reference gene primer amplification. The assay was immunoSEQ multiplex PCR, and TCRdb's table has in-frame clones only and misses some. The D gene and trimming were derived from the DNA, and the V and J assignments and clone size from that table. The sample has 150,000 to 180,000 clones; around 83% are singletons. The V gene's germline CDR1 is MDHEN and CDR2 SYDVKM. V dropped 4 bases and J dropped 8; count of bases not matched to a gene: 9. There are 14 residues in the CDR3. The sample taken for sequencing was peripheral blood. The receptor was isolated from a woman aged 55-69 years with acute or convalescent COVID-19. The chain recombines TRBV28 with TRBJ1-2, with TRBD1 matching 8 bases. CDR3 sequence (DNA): TGTGCCAGCAGTTCGTACAGGGGGGCGGAGGGCTACACCTTC. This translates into CASSSYRGAEGYTF.